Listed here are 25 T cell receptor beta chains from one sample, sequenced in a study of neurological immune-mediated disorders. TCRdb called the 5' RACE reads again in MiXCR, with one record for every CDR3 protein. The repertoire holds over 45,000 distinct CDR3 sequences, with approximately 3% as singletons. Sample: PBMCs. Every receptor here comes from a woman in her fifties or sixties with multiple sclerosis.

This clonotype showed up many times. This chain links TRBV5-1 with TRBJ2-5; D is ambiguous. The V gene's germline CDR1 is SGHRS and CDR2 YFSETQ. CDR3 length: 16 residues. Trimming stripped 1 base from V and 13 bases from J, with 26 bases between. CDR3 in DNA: TGCGCCAGCAGCTTGTTTAACGGTGCTAAAGAAGGTTTCTCGTACTTC. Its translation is CASSLFNGAKEGFSYF. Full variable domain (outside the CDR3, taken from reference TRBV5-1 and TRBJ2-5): KAGVTQTPRYLIKTRGQQVTLSCSPISGHRSVSWYQQTPGQGLQFLFEYFSETQRNKGNFPGRFSGRQFSNSRSEMNVSTLELGDSALYLCASSLFNGAKEGFSYFGPGTRLLVL.

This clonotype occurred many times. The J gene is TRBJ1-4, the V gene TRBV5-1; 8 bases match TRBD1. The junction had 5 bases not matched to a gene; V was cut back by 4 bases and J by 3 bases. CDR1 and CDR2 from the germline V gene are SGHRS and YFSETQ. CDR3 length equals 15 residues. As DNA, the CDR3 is TGCGCCAGCAGCCTCCTGACAGGGGCTAATGAAAAACTGTTTTTT. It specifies CASSLLTGANEKLFF.

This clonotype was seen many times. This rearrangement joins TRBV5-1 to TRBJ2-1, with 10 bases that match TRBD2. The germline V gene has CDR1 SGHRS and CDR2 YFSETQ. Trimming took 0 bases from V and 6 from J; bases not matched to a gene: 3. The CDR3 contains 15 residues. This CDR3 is CASSLATSGINEQFF. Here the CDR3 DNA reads TGCGCCAGCAGCTTGGCAACTAGCGGGATCAATGAGCAGTTCTTC.

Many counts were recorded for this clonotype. The CDR3 DNA reads TGTGCCAGCAGCGTAGTAAGCGGGAGGGATAACGAGCAGTACTTC. This encodes CASSVVSGRDNEQYF. The chain is built from TRBV9 and TRBJ2-7; 10 bases agree with TRBD2. The trim removed 0 bases at V and 5 bases at J, leaving 5 bases unmatched. The CDR3 extends over 15 amino acids. Germline V CDR1 and CDR2: SGDLS, YYNGEE. The whole variable domain, remainder taken from reference TRBV9 and TRBJ2-7, is DSGVTQTPKHLITATGQRVTLRCSPRSGDLSVYWYQQSLDQGLQFLIQYYNGEERAKGNILERFSAQQFPDLHSELNLSSLELGDSALYFCASSVVSGRDNEQYFGPGTRLTVT.

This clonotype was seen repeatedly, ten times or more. The CDR3 DNA is TGCGCCAGCAGAAATCCCGGGGAGCTGTTTTTT. This translates into CASRNPGELFF. The chain carries TRBV5-1 and TRBJ2-2; D ambiguous. The V end was cut by 5 bases, the J end by 6 bases, with 5 bases between. The CDR3 totals 11 residues. The V gene's germline CDR1 is SGHRS and CDR2 YFSETQ.

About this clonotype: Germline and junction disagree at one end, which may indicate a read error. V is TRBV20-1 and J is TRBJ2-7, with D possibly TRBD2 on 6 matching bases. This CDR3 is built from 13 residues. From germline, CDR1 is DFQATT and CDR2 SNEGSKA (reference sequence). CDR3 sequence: CSDRVTGVHEQYF. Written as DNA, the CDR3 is TGCAGTGATAGAGTGACGGGAGTACACGAGCAGTACTTC.

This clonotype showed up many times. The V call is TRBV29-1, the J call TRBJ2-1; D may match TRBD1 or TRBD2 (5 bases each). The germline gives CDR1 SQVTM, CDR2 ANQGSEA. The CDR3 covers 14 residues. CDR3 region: CTGTGASGYNEQFF. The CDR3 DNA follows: TGCACCGGGACGGGTGCGTCGGGGTACAATGAGCAGTTCTTC.

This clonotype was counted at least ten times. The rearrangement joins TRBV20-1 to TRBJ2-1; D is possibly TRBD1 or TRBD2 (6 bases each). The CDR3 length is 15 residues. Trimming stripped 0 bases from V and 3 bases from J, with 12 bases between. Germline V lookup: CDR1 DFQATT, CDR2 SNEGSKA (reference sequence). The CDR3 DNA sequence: TGCAGTGCTAGAGATCGGGGGCGGTTCTACAATGAGCAGTTCTTC. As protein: CSARDRGRFYNEQFF.

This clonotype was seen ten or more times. CDR3 bases: TGTGCCAGCAGCGGCGGTGGGCACGCAGCCTACGAGCAGTACTTC. Protein product: CASSGGGHAAYEQYF. The chain has TRBV9 and TRBJ2-7, with no clear D. V was cut by 3 bases and J by 2 bases, with 15 bases left in between. From germline, CDR1 is SGDLS and CDR2 YYNGEE. This CDR3 has 15 amino acids.

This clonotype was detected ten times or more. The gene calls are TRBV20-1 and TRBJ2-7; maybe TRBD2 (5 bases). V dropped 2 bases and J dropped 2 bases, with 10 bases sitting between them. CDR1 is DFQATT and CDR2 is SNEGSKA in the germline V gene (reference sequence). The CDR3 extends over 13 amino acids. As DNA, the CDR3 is TGCAGTGCTAGAAGGGAGCTACCCTACGAGCAGTACTTC. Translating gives CSARRELPYEQYF.

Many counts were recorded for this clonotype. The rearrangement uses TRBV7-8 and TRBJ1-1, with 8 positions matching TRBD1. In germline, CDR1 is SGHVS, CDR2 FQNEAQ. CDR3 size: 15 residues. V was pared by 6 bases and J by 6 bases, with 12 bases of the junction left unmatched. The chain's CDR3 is CASSSRVETGAEAFF. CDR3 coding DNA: TGTGCCAGCAGTTCGCGGGTAGAGACAGGGGCTGAAGCTTTCTTT.

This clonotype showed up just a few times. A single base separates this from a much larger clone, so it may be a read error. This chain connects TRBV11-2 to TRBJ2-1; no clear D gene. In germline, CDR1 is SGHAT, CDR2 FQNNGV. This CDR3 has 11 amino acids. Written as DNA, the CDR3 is TGTGACAGCAGCCTGGGCAATGAGCAGTTCTTC. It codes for CDSSLGNEQFF.

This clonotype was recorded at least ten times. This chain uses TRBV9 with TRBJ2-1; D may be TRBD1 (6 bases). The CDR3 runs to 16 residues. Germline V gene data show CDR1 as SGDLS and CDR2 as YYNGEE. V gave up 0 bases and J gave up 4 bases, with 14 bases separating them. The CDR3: CASSVVATGGYNEQFF. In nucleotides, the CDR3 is TGTGCCAGCAGCGTAGTGGCGACAGGTGGATACAATGAGCAGTTCTTC.

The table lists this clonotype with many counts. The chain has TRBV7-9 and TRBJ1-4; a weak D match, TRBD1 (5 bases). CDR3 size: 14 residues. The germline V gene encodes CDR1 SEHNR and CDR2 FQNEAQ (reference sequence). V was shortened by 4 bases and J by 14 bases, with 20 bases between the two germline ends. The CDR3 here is CASSWKQADSTLFF. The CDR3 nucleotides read TGTGCCAGCAGCTGGAAACAGGCGGATTCAACCCTGTTTTTT.

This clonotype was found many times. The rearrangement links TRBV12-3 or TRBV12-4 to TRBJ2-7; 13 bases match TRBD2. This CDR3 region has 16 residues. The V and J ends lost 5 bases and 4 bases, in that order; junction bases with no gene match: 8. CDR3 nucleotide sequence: TGTGCCAGCAGTCCACGGACTAGCGGGAGAACTTACGAGCAGTACTTC. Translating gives CASSPRTSGRTYEQYF.

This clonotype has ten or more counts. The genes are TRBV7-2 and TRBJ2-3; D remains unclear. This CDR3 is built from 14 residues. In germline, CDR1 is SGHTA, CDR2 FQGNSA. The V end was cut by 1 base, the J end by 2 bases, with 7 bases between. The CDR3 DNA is TGTGCCAGCAGCTTAGGGGTAATCACAGATACGCAGTATTTT. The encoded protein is CASSLGVITDTQYF.

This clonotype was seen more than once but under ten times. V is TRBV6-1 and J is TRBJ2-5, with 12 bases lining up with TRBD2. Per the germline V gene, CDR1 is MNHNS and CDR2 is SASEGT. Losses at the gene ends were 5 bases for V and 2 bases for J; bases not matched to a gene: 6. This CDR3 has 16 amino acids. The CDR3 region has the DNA TGTGCCAGCAGTCTTCTAGCGGGGGGGTTTCAAGAGACCCAGTACTTC. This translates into CASSLLAGGFQETQYF.

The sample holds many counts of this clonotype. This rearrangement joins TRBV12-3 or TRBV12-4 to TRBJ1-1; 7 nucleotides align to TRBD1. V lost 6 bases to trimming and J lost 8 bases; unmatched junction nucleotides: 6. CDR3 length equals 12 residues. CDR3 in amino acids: CASSSQDREAFF. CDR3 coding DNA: TGTGCCAGCAGCTCCCAGGACAGGGAAGCTTTCTTT.

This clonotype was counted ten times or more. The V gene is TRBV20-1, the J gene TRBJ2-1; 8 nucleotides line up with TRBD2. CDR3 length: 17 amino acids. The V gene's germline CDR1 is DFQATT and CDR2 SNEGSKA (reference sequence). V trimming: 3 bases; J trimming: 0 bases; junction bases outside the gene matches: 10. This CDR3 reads CSARATRGGPSYNEQFF. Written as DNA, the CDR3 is TGCAGTGCTAGGGCAACCCGCGGGGGGCCCTCCTACAATGAGCAGTTCTTC.

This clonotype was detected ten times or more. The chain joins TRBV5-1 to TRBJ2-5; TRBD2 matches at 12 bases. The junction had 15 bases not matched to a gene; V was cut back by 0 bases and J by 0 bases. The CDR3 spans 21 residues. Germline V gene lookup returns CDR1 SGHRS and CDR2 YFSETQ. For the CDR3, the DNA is TGCGCCAGCAGCTTGGAGCCTAGCGGGAGGGTTGTTGGGATGTACCAAGAGACCCAGTACTTC. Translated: CASSLEPSGRVVGMYQETQYF.

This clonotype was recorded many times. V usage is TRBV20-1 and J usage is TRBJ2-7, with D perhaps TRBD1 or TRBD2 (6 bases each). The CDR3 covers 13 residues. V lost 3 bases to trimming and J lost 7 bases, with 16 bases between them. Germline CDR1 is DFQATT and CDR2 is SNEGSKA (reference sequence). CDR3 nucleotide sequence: TGCAGTGCTAGGGGGGGCACTAGAGTGGAGCAGTACTTC. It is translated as CSARGGTRVEQYF.

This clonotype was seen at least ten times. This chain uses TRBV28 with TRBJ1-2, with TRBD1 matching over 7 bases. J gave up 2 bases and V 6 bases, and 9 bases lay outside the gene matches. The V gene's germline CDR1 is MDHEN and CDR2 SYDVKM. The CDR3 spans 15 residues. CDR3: CASSSAGGGNYGYTF. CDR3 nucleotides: TGTGCCAGCAGCAGTGCAGGGGGGGGAAACTATGGCTACACCTTC.

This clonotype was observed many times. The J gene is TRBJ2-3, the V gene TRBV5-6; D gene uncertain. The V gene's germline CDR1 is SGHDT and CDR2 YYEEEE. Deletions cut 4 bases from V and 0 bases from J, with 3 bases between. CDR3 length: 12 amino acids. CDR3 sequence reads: CASSPSTDTQYF. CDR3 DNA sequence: TGTGCCAGCAGCCCGAGCACAGATACGCAGTATTTT. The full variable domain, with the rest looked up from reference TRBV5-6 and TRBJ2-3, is DAGVTQSPTHLIKTRGQQVTLRCSPKSGHDTVSWYQQALGQGPQFIFQYYEEEERQRGNFPDRFSGHQFPNYSSELNVNALLLGDSALYLCASSPSTDTQYFGPGTRLTVL.

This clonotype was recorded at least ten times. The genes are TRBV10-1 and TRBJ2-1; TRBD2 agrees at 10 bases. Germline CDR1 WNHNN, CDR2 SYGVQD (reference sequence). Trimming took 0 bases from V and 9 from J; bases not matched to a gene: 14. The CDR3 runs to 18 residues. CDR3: CASSESPPASGGAAEQFF. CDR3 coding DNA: TGCGCCAGCAGTGAGTCCCCTCCCGCCAGCGGGGGGGCCGCTGAGCAGTTCTTC.

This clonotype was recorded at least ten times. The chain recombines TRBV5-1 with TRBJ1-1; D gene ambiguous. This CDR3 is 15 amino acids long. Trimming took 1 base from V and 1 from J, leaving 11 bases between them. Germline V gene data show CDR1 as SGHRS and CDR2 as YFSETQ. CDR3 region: CASSLRTVKNTEAFF. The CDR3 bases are TGCGCCAGCAGCTTGAGGACGGTGAAGAACACTGAAGCTTTCTTT. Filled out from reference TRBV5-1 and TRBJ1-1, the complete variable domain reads KAGVTQTPRYLIKTRGQQVTLSCSPISGHRSVSWYQQTPGQGLQFLFEYFSETQRNKGNFPGRFSGRQFSNSRSEMNVSTLELGDSALYLCASSLRTVKNTEAFFGQGTRLTVV.